These 27 T cell receptor beta chains originate from one sample sequenced in a study of T cell clonotyping in hematopoietic cell transplantation. Specified time point: recipient sample about 28 days before transplant, after cytoreduction. Data came from immunoSEQ multiplex PCR; TCRdb stores just in-frame clones and leaves some out. The sample yields 25,000 to 30,000 clones, more than 70% seen once. The sample was peripheral blood mononuclear cells, taken before stem cell transplant. Receptors originate from a man between 40 and 49 years old with acute myeloid leukemia. Some clones in this sample may be carry-over from other donors' samples.

This chain uses TRBV29-1 with TRBJ2-1; 7 bases align to TRBD2. The length of the CDR3 is 16 residues. Trimming cost V 1 base and J 4 bases; bases outside gene matches: 10. The germline V gene has CDR1 SQVTM and CDR2 ANQGSEA. CDR3 sequence (DNA): TGCAGCGTTGAAGCCCTCGGGACTACGATTTACAATGAGCAGTTCTTC. It is translated as CSVEALGTTIYNEQFF.

This clone was observed once. The chain uses TRBV7-6 and TRBJ1-1; 9 bases map to TRBD1. CDR1 and CDR2 from the germline V gene are SGHVS and FNYEAQ. The trim removed 4 bases at V and 4 bases at J, leaving 4 bases unmatched. The CDR3 loop spans 14 amino acids. The CDR3 loop is CASSSTGGITEAFF. The CDR3 DNA sequence: TGTGCCAGCAGCTCCACAGGGGGCATCACTGAAGCTTTCTTT.

This clone was recorded a few times. The chain recombines TRBV28 with TRBJ1-2; D uncertain. CDR3 length: 12 residues. Trimming shortened V by 1 base and J by 5 bases, and 5 bases separated the two germline ends. From germline, CDR1 is MDHEN and CDR2 SYDVKM. The CDR3 is CASSLSPYGYTF. CDR3 sequence (DNA): TGTGCCAGCAGTTTATCCCCTTATGGCTACACCTTC.

The V call is TRBV5-4, the J call TRBJ1-2; no clear D. The germline CDR1 and CDR2 sequences are SGHNT and YYREEE (reference sequence). V shed 4 bases and J shed 4 bases, with 23 bases lying between them. The CDR3 length is 17 residues. The CDR3: CASSIDGREDPGYGYTF. CDR3 bases: TGTGCCAGCAGCATAGATGGACGGGAGGATCCCGGCTATGGCTACACCTTC.

CDR3 sequence: CASSADRAAETQYF. CDR3 DNA: TGTGCCAGCAGCGCCGATCGGGCGGCAGAGACCCAGTACTTC. V gene TRBV11-1 combines with J gene TRBJ2-5; D is uncertain. Looked up from germline, CDR1 is SGHAT and CDR2 is FQDESV (reference sequence). V was pared by 5 bases and J by 4 bases, with 14 bases between. The CDR3 has 14 residues.

J is TRBJ1-1 and V is TRBV27; possible D gene TRBD1, 6 bases. CDR3 size: 14 residues. The germline V gene encodes CDR1 MNHEY and CDR2 SMNVEV (reference sequence). The V end was cut by 5 bases, the J end by 5 bases, with 15 bases between. CDR3 in DNA: TGTGCCAGCAGTCTAGAGGGGGTATGGACTGAAGCTTTCTTT. It is translated as CASSLEGVWTEAFF.

The J gene is TRBJ2-3, the V gene TRBV28; the D gene could be TRBD1 or TRBD2 (5 bases each). The CDR3 covers 15 residues. V was clipped by 2 bases and J by 8 bases, with 17 bases between them. Germline V gives CDR1 MDHEN, CDR2 SYDVKM. CDR3 sequence (DNA): TGTGCCAGCAGTTTAGAGGGACCCGCGGCTCGTACGCAGTATTTT. Translated, it gives CASSLEGPAARTQYF.

The chain links TRBV6-1 to TRBJ2-1; TRBD2 is a possible D gene (6 bases). V lost 5 bases to trimming and J lost 0 bases, with 17 bases between them. The CDR3 has 17 amino acids. CDR1 and CDR2 from the germline V gene are MNHNS and SASEGT. As DNA, the CDR3 is TGTGCCAGCAGTCAAGGGGAGGTAACCTCCTCCTACAATGAGCAGTTCTTC. This sequence encodes CASSQGEVTSSYNEQFF.

This rearrangement joins TRBV6-1 to TRBJ1-2; perhaps TRBD1 as D (6 bases). The length of the CDR3 is 13 residues. The V gene's germline CDR1 is MNHNS and CDR2 SASEGT. V was shortened by 4 bases and J by 5 bases, with 11 bases between the two germline ends. CDR3 bases: TGTGCCAGCAGTGGGCCAGGGGCGTATGGCTACACCTTC. Amino acid sequence: CASSGPGAYGYTF.

This rearrangement joins TRBV20-1 to TRBJ2-2; D not resolved. The germline V gene has CDR1 DFQATT and CDR2 SNEGSKA (reference sequence). Trimming cost V 4 bases and J 2 bases, with 2 bases left between them. The CDR3 has 11 residues. This chain's CDR3 is CSAINTGELFF. DNA of the CDR3: TGCAGTGCTATTAACACCGGGGAGCTGTTTTTT.

The chain has TRBV28 and TRBJ1-4; D not resolved. V lost 10 bases to trimming and J lost 0 bases, with 12 bases between them. The V gene's germline CDR1 is MDHEN and CDR2 SYDVKM. This CDR3 region has 14 residues. The CDR3 here is CAIGRFATNEKLFF. CDR3 sequence (DNA): TGTGCCATCGGGCGCTTTGCAACTAATGAAAAACTGTTTTTT.

This chain links TRBV7-2 with TRBJ1-5; D unclear. The CDR3 spans 14 residues. CDR1 and CDR2 (germline): SGHTA, FQGNSA. Trimming left V 1 base short and J 0 bases short, with 4 bases between. The CDR3 DNA follows: TGTGCCAGCAGCTTAGAGTTTAGCAATCAGCCCCAGCATTTT. Translating it yields CASSLEFSNQPQHF.

CDR3 sequence: CSASDKLNEKLFF. In nucleotides, the CDR3 is TGCAGCGCCTCAGACAAACTTAATGAAAAACTGTTTTTT. The chain joins TRBV29-1 to TRBJ1-4, with no clear D. Looked up from germline, CDR1 is SQVTM and CDR2 is ANQGSEA. The V and J ends lost 7 bases and 4 bases respectively, with 13 bases between them. The CDR3 sequence is 13 residues long. The entire variable domain, with the rest obtained from reference TRBV29-1 and TRBJ1-4, is as follows: SAVISQKPSRDICQRGTSLTIQCQVDSQVTMMFWYRQQPGQSLTLIATANQGSEATYESGFVIDKFPISRPNLTFSTLTVSNMSPEDSSIYLCSASDKLNEKLFFGSGTQLSVL.

The genes are TRBV10-3 and TRBJ2-1; TRBD2 might be the D (5 bases). Germline values: CDR1 ENHRY, CDR2 SYGVKD. The V end was cut by 10 bases, the J end by 5 bases, with 12 bases between. This CDR3 is built from 12 residues. CDR3 amino acids: CATRDTNNEQFF. The CDR3 nucleotides are TGTGCCACCCGGGATACGAACAATGAGCAGTTCTTC.

This clone was counted between two and nine times. The chain is built from TRBV6-5 and TRBJ2-1; D gene uncertain. V was trimmed by 0 bases and J by 9 bases, leaving 12 bases between them. The V gene's germline CDR1 is MNHEY and CDR2 SVGAGI. The CDR3 is 14 amino acids. As DNA, the CDR3 is TGTGCCAGCAGTTACTCAATGACCGGAGTTGAGCAGTTCTTC. The encoded protein is CASSYSMTGVEQFF.

The J gene is TRBJ1-1, the V gene TRBV7-9, with D unclear. The CDR3 runs to 12 residues. Deletions cut 3 bases from V and 7 bases from J, with 9 bases between. Germline lookup yields CDR1 SEHNR and CDR2 FQNEAQ (reference sequence). CDR3 DNA sequence: TGTGCCAGCAGCTTGGTCGGGAGTGAAGCTTTCTTT. It codes for CASSLVGSEAFF.

V and J are TRBV6-5 and TRBJ1-3; D is uncertain. This CDR3 contains 13 residues. The germline V and J ends were trimmed by 9 bases and 0 bases, with 9 bases remaining between them. From germline, CDR1 is MNHEY and CDR2 SVGAGI. CDR3 sequence reads: CASWGTSGNTIYF. In DNA, the CDR3 is TGTGCCAGTTGGGGAACCTCTGGAAACACCATATATTTT.

The chain recombines TRBV5-1 with TRBJ2-2, with D uncertain. This CDR3 comprises 11 residues. The V end was cut by 3 bases, the J end by 5 bases, with 2 bases between. Germline CDR1 reads SGHRS; CDR2 reads YFSETQ. CDR3 region: CASSSTGELFF. CDR3 coding DNA: TGCGCCAGCAGCTCTACCGGGGAGCTGTTTTTT. The variable domain in full, with the rest retrieved from reference TRBV5-1 and TRBJ2-2, is KAGVTQTPRYLIKTRGQQVTLSCSPISGHRSVSWYQQTPGQGLQFLFEYFSETQRNKGNFPGRFSGRQFSNSRSEMNVSTLELGDSALYLCASSSTGELFFGEGSRLTVL.

V and J are TRBV4-1 and TRBJ1-4; D gene uncertain. V dropped 4 bases and J dropped 8 bases, with 11 bases sitting between them. The CDR3 is 13 amino acids. Germline CDR1 reads MGHRA; CDR2 reads YSYEKL. CDR3 sequence (DNA): TGCGCCAGCAGCCGGGCGCCGCGAGAAAAACTGTTTTTT. Residues: CASSRAPREKLFF.

In this sample, this clone turned up once. This chain joins TRBV7-2 and TRBJ2-1; TRBD2 aligns across 8 bases. The V segment lost 2 bases and the J segment 2 bases; nucleotides outside the gene matches: 2. There are 15 residues in the CDR3. Germline V gene lookup returns CDR1 SGHTA and CDR2 FQGNSA. The CDR3 sequence is CASSLSGSTYNEQFF. The CDR3 DNA follows: TGTGCCAGCAGCTTAAGCGGGAGTACCTACAATGAGCAGTTCTTC.

The chain combines TRBV19 with TRBJ2-3, with 12 bases lining up with TRBD2. V was pared by 4 bases and J by 6 bases, with 14 bases of the junction left unmatched. CDR1 LNHDA and CDR2 SQIVND come from the germline V gene (reference sequence). This CDR3 region has 18 residues. CDR3 loop: CASSRSSGGASHSDTQYF. CDR3 coding DNA: TGTGCCAGTAGTAGGTCTAGCGGGGGGGCCTCCCACTCGGATACGCAGTATTTT.

The chain recombines TRBV7-6 with TRBJ2-2; 8 positions agree with TRBD2. V lost 2 bases, J lost 3 bases, and 2 bases stayed unmatched. In germline, CDR1 is SGHVS, CDR2 FNYEAQ. The CDR3 runs to 15 residues. The CDR3 here is CASSLSGGYTGELFF. CDR3 DNA: TGTGCCAGCAGCTTAAGCGGGGGATACACCGGGGAGCTGTTTTTT.

The chain recombines TRBV7-8 with TRBJ2-6, with a tentative D call TRBD1 (6 bases). From germline, CDR1 is SGHVS and CDR2 FQNEAQ. V gave up 3 bases and J gave up 1 base, with 28 bases separating them. There are 22 residues in the CDR3. CDR3 DNA: TGTGCCAGCAGCTTTCTAGTCTTTTTCCGGGACACAGAGCGATCTGGGGCCAACGTCCTGACTTTC. Translating it yields CASSFLVFFRDTERSGANVLTF.

The V call is TRBV28, the J call TRBJ1-4; maybe TRBD1 (5 bases). Germline V lookup: CDR1 MDHEN, CDR2 SYDVKM. This CDR3 has 16 amino acids. Trimming removed 8 bases at V and 3 bases at J, with 19 bases between. The CDR3 region is CASSLGRGTPNEKLFF. The CDR3 region has the DNA TGTGCCAGCTCTCTGGGGAGGGGAACGCCTAATGAAAAACTGTTTTTT.

This clone was recorded a few times. The chain couples TRBV6-5 to TRBJ1-4; weak D call: TRBD1 (6 bases). This CDR3 has 14 residues. Germline assignment: CDR1 MNHEY and CDR2 SVGAGI. Deletions cut 6 bases from V and 8 bases from J, with 16 bases between. The DNA of the CDR3 is TGTGCCAGCAGCATAAGCTCCGGGGGCGAAAAACTGTTTTTT. Translation: CASSISSGGEKLFF.

There are a few counts of this clone. The chain carries TRBV27 and TRBJ2-7; no clear D. Germline V gene lookup returns CDR1 MNHEY and CDR2 SMNVEV (reference sequence). This CDR3 region has 13 residues. With 2 bases removed from V and 7 bases from J, the gap between germline ends came to 12 bases. The CDR3 bases are TGTGCCAGCAGTTTACGACAACTGGGGGAGCAGTACTTC. Translating gives CASSLRQLGEQYF.

This chain connects TRBV4-2 to TRBJ1-4, with 8 positions matching TRBD1. The length of the CDR3 is 15 residues. The ends lost 0 bases at V and 8 bases at J; junction bases unmatched: 5. Germline assignment: CDR1 LGHNA and CDR2 YNFKEQ. In nucleotides, the CDR3 is TGTGCCAGCAGCCAAGATACACAGGGGGGCGAAAAACTGTTTTTT. This sequence encodes CASSQDTQGGEKLFF.